A selection of T cell receptor beta chains follows, all from one sample in a study of CD8 T cells in ankylosing spondylitis. TCRdb itself ran the 5' RACE reads through MiXCR, one entry per CDR3 protein. This repertoire shows some 450,000 distinct CDR3 sequences, 15% to 20% found once; its top ten account for approximately 1%. Sample: blood, either unsorted or a sorted T cell fraction (not recorded which). These receptors were collected from a male donor with ankylosing spondylitis. Each CDR3 is given with its conserved first and last residue. D genes are given only for firm matches. For some rows the clone size is stated as once, few or many, or as a class when expanded; others skip it.

d_call	v_call	j_call	clone_size	cdr3_aa	cdr3_nt
TRBD1	TRBV7-9	TRBJ1-1	few	CASSLVQGATEAFF	TGTGCCAGCAGCTTAGTTCAGGGGGCCACTGAAGCTTTCTTT
TRBD2	TRBV18	TRBJ2-3	once	CASPPFTGTSGRHTQYF	TGTGCCAGCCCACCATTTACCGGGACTAGCGGGCGACATACGCAGTATTTT
-	TRBV5-6	TRBJ2-5	-	CASSFTGTPFGETQYF	TGTGCCAGCAGCTTCACCGGGACGCCTTTTGGAGAGACCCAGTACTTC
TRBD1	TRBV4-1	TRBJ1-5	-	CASSQGDRDGQPQHF	TGCGCCAGCAGCCAGGGGGACAGGGACGGACAGCCCCAGCATTTT
TRBD1	TRBV3-1	TRBJ1-4	-	CASSQVFWGQNNEKLFF	TGTGCCAGCAGCCAAGTGTTTTGGGGACAGAATAATGAAAAACTGTTTTTT
TRBD1	TRBV12-3/TRBV12-4	TRBJ1-6	many	CASSLQGVYNSPLHF	TGTGCCAGCAGTCTACAGGGGGTTTATAATTCACCCCTCCACTTT
TRBD2	TRBV20-1	TRBJ2-1	few	CSAREVLREGSFF	TGCAGTGCTAGAGAGGTTTTGCGGGAGGGCTCGTTCTTC
-	TRBV12-3/TRBV12-4	TRBJ2-3	many	CASRLGDTQYF	TGTGCCAGCCGCCTCGGGGATACGCAGTATTTT
TRBD1	TRBV12-3/TRBV12-4	TRBJ1-1	-	CASSPDRGRRDTEAFF	TGTGCCAGCAGTCCTGACAGGGGGCGGCGAGACACTGAAGCTTTCTTT
TRBD2	TRBV25-1	TRBJ2-1	-	CASSDLVSGIESEQFF	TGTGCCAGCAGTGATCTGGTTAGCGGGATCGAGAGTGAGCAGTTCTTC
TRBD2	TRBV30	TRBJ2-2	-	CAWRNPGLATGELFF	TGTGCCTGGAGAAACCCTGGACTAGCCACCGGGGAGCTGTTTTTT